This record looks at one T cell receptor (beta chain) sequence and its context. This entry belongs to a study of blood T cell repertoires in COVID-19. Looking at the study overall: In each case, the material was cDNA or gDNA derived from T cells, B-cell-depleted T cells, or PBMCs.

This CDR3 spans 15 amino acids. Losses at the gene ends were 6 bases for V and 1 base for J; bases not matched to a gene: 5. CDR1 is LNHDA, CDR2 SQIVND, per germline (reference sequence). Clones were sequenced by immunoSEQ multiplex PCR, and TCRdb holds only the in-frame ones, with some missing. The repertoire holds about 38,000 clones, with approximately 80% as singletons. Sequencing was done on a sample of peripheral blood. The rearrangement links TRBV19 to TRBJ2-5; 10 nucleotides line up with TRBD2. This TCR was recovered from a man aged 45-65 years with active COVID-19. The CDR3: CASREIAGGQETQYF. For the CDR3, the DNA is TGTGCCAGTAGGGAAATAGCGGGAGGCCAAGAGACCCAGTACTTC.